This paragraph reports one T cell receptor beta chain. Germline CDR1 is LGHNA and CDR2 is YNFKEQ. After removal of 1 base from V and 6 bases from J, the junction contained 2 bases not matched to a gene. This CDR3 contains 13 residues. The protocol was immunoSEQ multiplex PCR, while the TCRdb copy is restricted to in-frame clones and leaves out a portion. This sample has about 120,000 clones, with more than 75% found just once. These data belong to a study of blood T cell repertoires in COVID-19. V is TRBV4-2 and J is TRBJ1-2, with TRBD1 identical over 7 bases. This receptor was obtained from a man aged 70 or older with acute or convalescent COVID-19. The specimen sequenced was peripheral blood. The CDR3 reads CASSQVQGDGYTF. The CDR3 DNA sequence: TGTGCCAGCAGCCAAGTCCAGGGGGATGGCTACACCTTC.